This entry features one T cell receptor beta chain sequence. These data originate in a study of blood T cell repertoires in COVID-19. Per the study methods: Amplification of reference gene primers provided the estimated nucleated cell counts. Clones were sequenced by immunoSEQ multiplex PCR, and TCRdb holds only the in-frame ones, with some missing. V and J calls and clone size are as listed in that table; D and trimming were resolved from the DNA. The table shows about 240,000 clones, with about 83% occurring only once. The V gene lost 0 bases and the J gene lost 9 bases, with 10 bases spanning the gap. CDR1 is SGHRS and CDR2 is YFSETQ in the germline V gene. The CDR3 sequence is 13 residues long.

The J gene is TRBJ2-1, the V gene TRBV5-1, with D possibly TRBD1 on 6 matching bases. What was sequenced was peripheral blood. This receptor was obtained from a man at least 80 years old with acute or convalescent COVID-19. CDR3 region: CASSLGGGGEQFF. Here the CDR3 DNA reads TGCGCCAGCAGCTTGGGTGGGGGCGGTGAGCAGTTCTTC.